The clone carrying this T cell receptor (beta chain) was counted a few times. Under the authors' procedure: Reference gene primer amplification gave estimated nucleated cell counts. Data came from immunoSEQ multiplex PCR; TCRdb stores just in-frame clones and leaves some out. V, J and clone size derive from that table, while D and trimming were established from the DNA sequence. The sample has about 90,000 clones; 80% are singletons. CDR1 and CDR2 (germline): SGHKS, YYEKEE (reference sequence). The CDR3 runs 13 residues. The germline V and J ends were trimmed by 2 bases and 11 bases, with 14 bases remaining between them. The entry originates in a study of blood T cell repertoires in COVID-19.

What was sequenced was peripheral blood. This TCR came from a woman between 65 and 79 years old with acute or convalescent COVID-19. The V call is TRBV5-5, the J call TRBJ1-5; D unclear. The CDR3 reads CASSFGPGKAQHF. The CDR3 DNA reads TGTGCCAGCAGCTTCGGTCCGGGAAAGGCCCAGCATTTT.